This TCR beta chain was documented in a study of a mutant IDH1 vaccine in newly diagnosed glioma. Study overall: The study started vaccination 4-6 weeks after radiotherapy alone, or with temozolomide cycles. Broader study findings: Overall, more than 80% of patients had vaccine-induced immune responses.

Time point given: week 11, during vaccination. The vaccine gave 300 ug of a 20-mer mutant IDH1 peptide subcutaneously per dose. Measured with immunoSEQ multiplex PCR; TCRdb has only the in-frame clones, and not every one. The data hold 110,000 or so clones, with approximately 87% observed a single time. In germline, CDR1 is ENHRY, CDR2 SYGVKD. V was shortened by 6 bases and J by 7 bases, with 13 bases between the two germline ends. The CDR3 totals 13 residues. Details on this clone: Its matching antigen is unknown.

The sequences come from PBMCs, collected from a glioma patient whose treatment included an IDH1 peptide vaccine. The chain uses TRBV10-3 and TRBJ2-1, with D possibly being TRBD2 (6 bases). This clonotype was sampled from a woman between 50 and 59 years old with glioma. The CDR3 coding sequence is TGTGCCATCAGACGGGAGAATGGGAATGAGCAGTTCTTC. It translates to CAIRRENGNEQFF.